Listed below are T cell receptor beta chains from one sample, sequenced in a study of shared clonotypes between healthy human individuals. This table comes from immunoSEQ multiplex PCR, and its TCRdb copy is limited to in-frame clones, with some not included. Here the sample spans roughly 530,000 clones, around 96% being singletons. Sequences were obtained from naive CD4+ T cells sorted from blood. The receptors come from a woman in her 30s in good health. Both conserved end residues are trimmed from each CDR3. Each record gives: clone size, V gene, J gene, CDR3 protein. Size tells how often a clone was seen (once, few, many) or the class of an expanded clone, and some rows leave it out.

.	TRBV28	TRBJ2-1	ASNVGTYNEQF
.	TRBV7-2	TRBJ2-5	ASSLGPAQETQY
.	TRBV28	TRBJ2-7	ASLHGTGILAGVYEQY
.	TRBV28	TRBJ2-7	ASSLPLVYEQY
once	TRBV5-8	.	ASSASSYEQY
.	TRBV5-1	TRBJ2-1	ASYREVDYNEQF
.	TRBV6-5	TRBJ2-2	ASRFLVAGELF
.	TRBV28	TRBJ1-2	ASSLLPGQGGYT
.	TRBV28	.	ASSLFPRHITSYEQY
.	TRBV10-3	TRBJ2-7	AISEPLAGGRRPITSYEQY
.	TRBV11-2	.	ASSLITALYYEQY
.	TRBV27	TRBJ1-2	ASSSRTGGNYGYT
.	TRBV7-2	TRBJ2-7	ASSPQRGGPNEQY
once	TRBV4-1	TRBJ2-5	ASSFGGLAGGQETQY
.	TRBV5-6	TRBJ2-4	ASSFSETENIQY
.	TRBV28	TRBJ2-1	ASSLGLAGGNEQF
.	TRBV19	TRBJ2-2	ASSIDPRGRTGELF
.	TRBV18	TRBJ2-7	ASSDYEQY
.	TRBV11-1	TRBJ2-7	ASSKGLAGGYEQY
.	TRBV5-1	TRBJ1-4	ASSLVGTQNEKLF
once	TRBV2	TRBJ2-7	ASNKMREGLNEQY
.	TRBV5-4	TRBJ1-5	ASSFGGHSSNQPQH
.	TRBV7-2	TRBJ2-3	ASSFSPTDTQY
.	TRBV6-5	TRBJ1-5	ASSPRDRYQPQH
.	TRBV6-5	TRBJ1-1	ASSDWTATEAF
.	TRBV15	TRBJ2-7	ATSREGGGSYEQY
.	TRBV30	TRBJ2-1	AWSERWDSDNEQF
.	TRBV10-1	TRBJ1-1	ASSPQGMNTEAF
.	TRBV2	TRBJ2-1	ASSRRVLDEQF
.	TRBV5-1	TRBJ2-6	ASSLGAISSGANVLT
.	TRBV7-9	TRBJ2-5	ASSFGLAGVPETQY
.	TRBV7-9	TRBJ1-1	ASSLGGGTEAF
.	TRBV5-5	TRBJ2-7	ASSLGGGYEQY
.	TRBV7-9	TRBJ1-1	ASSSQGAAEAF
.	TRBV19	TRBJ2-1	ASSAGTGDYNEQF
.	TRBV6-5	TRBJ2-1	ASGGGRTYNEQF
.	TRBV27	TRBJ2-3	ASRKQGITDTQY
.	TRBV11-2	TRBJ2-7	ASSLIPRDRSSYEQY
.	TRBV19	TRBJ1-1	ASSIGQGRATEAF